These T cell receptor beta chains were read from a single sample in a study of CD8+ T cells in alopecia areata. Measured with immunoSEQ multiplex PCR; TCRdb has only the in-frame clones, and not every one. Of about 150,000 clones detected, roughly 44% appear once; the ten largest clones hold approximately 6.8%. The sequenced sample consisted of CD4+ T cells sorted from blood. The source is a human donor with alopecia areata. The CDR3 runs from the conserved cysteine through the conserved F or W. The D gene is left open where the match is weak. Size is stated for part of the rows, as once, few or many counts, or as a class when the clone is expanded.

clone_size	cdr3_length	v_call	j_call	d_call	cdr3_nt	cdr3_aa
-	15	TRBV28	TRBJ2-7	-	TGTGCCAGCACCCTAGGACAGGGAGGGTTATACGAGCAGTACTTC	CASTLGQGGLYEQYF
few	14	TRBV5-1	TRBJ2-7	TRBD1	TGCGCCAGCAGCTTGACAGGGGGCCCGTACGAGCAGTACTTC	CASSLTGGPYEQYF
few	14	TRBV5-1	TRBJ2-7	TRBD1	TGCGCCAGCAGCTTGTCAACAGGGGACTACGAGCAGTACTTC	CASSLSTGDYEQYF
-	16	TRBV19	TRBJ2-5	-	TGTGCCAGTAGTATAGTGGGTAGCCTGGGGCAAGAGACCCAGTACTTC	CASSIVGSLGQETQYF
-	14	TRBV18	TRBJ1-2	-	TGTGCCAGCTCACCACCGGGGGGATACTATGGCTACACCTTC	CASSPPGGYYGYTF
-	15	TRBV7-2	TRBJ2-3	-	TGTGCCAGCACCGTCGACCGGGAGAGGTTAGATACGCAGTATTTT	CASTVDRERLDTQYF
-	15	TRBV5-1	TRBJ2-7	-	TGCGCCAGCAGGACTTGGGGTAGCGGCTCCTACGAGCAGTACTTC	CASRTWGSGSYEQYF
-	13	TRBV29-1	TRBJ2-7	TRBD2	TGCAGCGTTGTAGCGGGAACCGGCTACGAGCAGTACTTC	CSVVAGTGYEQYF
few	13	TRBV29-1	TRBJ2-1	-	TGCAGCGTTTATGCCGCGGGTTACAATGAGCAGTTCTTC	CSVYAAGYNEQFF
-	13	TRBV30	TRBJ2-1	-	TGTGCCTGGTCTGGCCAGCTAACTCGTGAGCAGTTCTTC	CAWSGQLTREQFF
-	13	TRBV6-5	TRBJ2-3	-	TGTGCCAGCGGTCAAGCGAATCGAAATACGCAGTATTTT	CASGQANRNTQYF
few	16	TRBV28	TRBJ2-3	-	TGTGCCAGCAGTTCACTTTATTGGGTCAAATCACCGGGGCAGTATTTT	CASSSLYWVKSPGQYF
few	15	TRBV5-1	TRBJ1-4	-	TGCGCCAGCAGCTTGGAGTCCAGGGGCCGGGAAAAACTGTTTTTT	CASSLESRGREKLFF
-	11	TRBV20-1	TRBJ2-1	-	TGCAGTGCCATACTAAACAATGAGCAGTTCTTC	CSAILNNEQFF
-	16	TRBV6-7	TRBJ2-2	-	TGTGCCAGCAGTTACTCGACCCGGGAGTTGGCCGGGGAGCTGTTTTTT	CASSYSTRELAGELFF
-	14	TRBV28	TRBJ1-2	-	TGTGCCAGCAGTACTACCGGGGCCTACTATGGCTACACCTTC	CASSTTGAYYGYTF
few	13	TRBV30	TRBJ1-4	-	TGTGCCTGGATGGCGGGCTATAATGAAAAACTGTTTTTT	CAWMAGYNEKLFF
-	14	TRBV5-4	TRBJ2-2	-	TGTGCCAGCAGCTTGGTAGCGGACACCGGGGAGCTGTTTTTT	CASSLVADTGELFF
-	16	TRBV15	TRBJ2-4	TRBD2	TGTGCCACCAGCAGGGTCGGACTAGCGGGACTTAACATTCAGTACTTC	CATSRVGLAGLNIQYF
few	15	TRBV7-2	TRBJ2-1	TRBD2	TGTGCCAGCACCCCTCGGGGCGGGAGGTACAATGAGCAGTTCTTC	CASTPRGGRYNEQFF
-	15	TRBV30	TRBJ1-2	-	TGTGCCTGGAGCTTAAAGGCTTTCGATGTGGATGGCTACACCTTC	CAWSLKAFDVDGYTF
-	12	TRBV29-1	TRBJ2-5	-	TGCAGCGTCCCCCAGGGGGGAGAGACCCAGTACTTC	CSVPQGGETQYF